The next 24 T cell receptor beta chains were all read from a single sample in a study of T-cell memory formation after mild COVID-19. TCRdb passed the 5' RACE reads through MiXCR, listing each CDR3 protein once. The sample yields some 100,000 distinct CDR3 sequences, around 10% seen once. Sequenced sample: PBMCs or a T cell subset sorted from them (not recorded which). The receptors stem from a man aged 18 to 30 who had mild COVID-19 (a few samples of this study predate the infection). Cell type and time point are not known.

The CDR3 reads CASSRNEARPPEQFF. DNA for the CDR3: TGTGCCAGCAGCCGAAATGAGGCTAGGCCACCTGAGCAGTTCTTC. V gene TRBV4-2 combines with J gene TRBJ2-1; no clear D gene. Germline-derived CDR1 and CDR2 are LGHNA and YNFKEQ. The V end was cut by 4 bases, the J end by 9 bases, with 19 bases between. The CDR3 covers 15 residues.

This chain uses TRBV12-3 or TRBV12-4 with TRBJ2-7, with D unresolved. Trimming pared 0 bases from V and 1 base from J, leaving 10 bases between. There are 15 residues in the CDR3. The CDR3 bases are TGTGCCAGCAGTTTAGCTTCGTACTCATCCTACGAGCAGTACTTC. Encoded protein: CASSLASYSSYEQYF.

This clonotype was picked up a small number of times. The gene calls are TRBV12-3 or TRBV12-4 and TRBJ2-3; 13 positions agree with TRBD2. The CDR3 covers 15 residues. The V segment lost 6 bases and the J segment 5 bases; nucleotides outside the gene matches: 5. CDR3 nucleotide sequence: TGTGCCAGCAGCTCCACTAGCGGGGGGGGAGATACGCAGTATTTT. Translated, it gives CASSSTSGGGDTQYF.

This clonotype was seen only a few times. This chain links TRBV12-3 or TRBV12-4 with TRBJ2-3, with 14 bases lining up with TRBD2. V gave up 6 bases and J gave up 5 bases; unmatched junction bases: 7. The CDR3 contains 16 residues. CDR3 amino acids: CASSLTSGGAVDTQYF. CDR3 sequence (DNA): TGTGCCAGCAGCTTGACTAGCGGGGGGGCTGTAGATACGCAGTATTTT.

This clonotype was seen more than once but under ten times. CDR3 DNA: TGTGCCAGCAGCCCCCCCGGCCGTGAGACCCAGTACTTC. Its translation is CASSPPGRETQYF. The J gene is TRBJ2-5, the V gene TRBV7-9; D gene uncertain. V gave up 5 bases and J gave up 5 bases, with 12 bases separating them. Germline CDR1 reads SEHNR; CDR2 reads FQNEAQ (reference sequence). The CDR3 consists of 13 residues.

The chain combines TRBV27 with TRBJ1-1; D may be TRBD1 (6 bases). Germline CDR1 is MNHEY and CDR2 is SMNVEV (reference sequence). V was clipped by 0 bases and J by 5 bases, with 13 bases between them. The CDR3 extends over 15 amino acids. The CDR3 sequence is CASSLSSGGRTEAFF. DNA of the CDR3: TGTGCCAGCAGTTTATCGAGCGGGGGCAGGACTGAAGCTTTCTTT.

This clonotype was seen a few times. The V gene is TRBV20-1, the J gene TRBJ2-3, with a possible D match to TRBD2 (6 bases). This CDR3 contains 13 residues. Trimming left V 6 bases short and J 2 bases short, with 12 bases between. Germline V CDR1 and CDR2: DFQATT, SNEGSKA (reference sequence). Here the CDR3 DNA reads TGCAGTGCAGAACTAGCATTCACAGATACGCAGTATTTT. Protein product: CSAELAFTDTQYF.

The chain uses TRBV25-1 and TRBJ2-5; D is undetermined. Per the germline V gene, CDR1 is MGHDK and CDR2 is SYGVNS. Trimming removed 6 bases at V and 3 bases at J, with 14 bases between. This CDR3 spans 14 amino acids. The CDR3 spells CASSAIATEETQYF. CDR3 sequence (DNA): TGTGCCAGCAGCGCGATCGCGACCGAAGAGACCCAGTACTTC.

The chain carries TRBV7-9 and TRBJ2-5, with 15 positions matching TRBD2. Unmatched junction bases numbered 6, after V lost 5 bases and J lost 2 bases. This CDR3 is 17 amino acids long. The germline CDR1 and CDR2 sequences are SEHNR and FQNEAQ (reference sequence). The CDR3 bases are TGTGCCAGCAGCCCCGGGACTAGCGGGGGGATACAAGAGACCCAGTACTTC. Translating gives CASSPGTSGGIQETQYF.

There are a few counts of this clonotype. This CDR3 reads CASSPTPLEANYGYTF. CDR3 DNA sequence: TGTGCCAGCAGCCCGACGCCACTGGAAGCTAACTATGGCTACACCTTC. The chain links TRBV11-1 to TRBJ1-2; D is uncertain. The CDR3 extends over 16 amino acids. Germline values: CDR1 SGHAT, CDR2 FQDESV (reference sequence). The V end was cut by 5 bases, the J end by 0 bases, with 16 bases between.

V gene TRBV6-4 combines with J gene TRBJ2-1; 8 nucleotides match TRBD2. Germline V lookup: CDR1 MRHNA, CDR2 SNTAGT. The CDR3 is 16 amino acids. V gave up 6 bases and J gave up 4 bases; unmatched junction bases: 11. This chain's CDR3 is CASSRGYSGEYNEQFF. The CDR3 nucleotides read TGTGCCAGCAGCCGAGGGTATAGCGGGGAGTACAATGAGCAGTTCTTC.

This clonotype was found a few times. This sequence joins TRBV12-3 or TRBV12-4 and TRBJ1-4; tentative D call: TRBD1 (5 bases). This CDR3 is built from 12 residues. Trimming left V 5 bases short and J 12 bases short, with 13 bases between. The CDR3 here is CASSDGGSELFF. CDR3 nucleotide sequence: TGTGCCAGCAGTGATGGGGGATCTGAACTGTTTTTT.

This clonotype was counted once. The chain has TRBV5-1 and TRBJ2-2; maybe TRBD2 (6 bases). The CDR3 sequence is 16 residues long. The germline CDR1 and CDR2 sequences are SGHRS and YFSETQ. The germline V and J ends were trimmed by 1 base and 4 bases, with 14 bases remaining between them. The CDR3 region is CASSLRWGDGTGELFF. For the CDR3, the DNA is TGCGCCAGCAGCTTGAGATGGGGGGACGGCACCGGGGAGCTGTTTTTT.

At least ten counts were recorded for this clonotype. The V call is TRBV9, the J call TRBJ2-5, with a possible D match to TRBD1 (5 bases). CDR3 length: 15 amino acids. Germline assignment: CDR1 SGDLS and CDR2 YYNGEE. V dropped 0 bases and J dropped 5 bases, with 14 bases sitting between them. CDR3 nucleotide sequence: TGTGCCAGCAGCGTAGACGGAGCTTCAGGGGAGACCCAGTACTTC. Translation: CASSVDGASGETQYF. The full variable domain, its missing parts supplied by reference TRBV9 and TRBJ2-5, is DSGVTQTPKHLITATGQRVTLRCSPRSGDLSVYWYQQSLDQGLQFLIQYYNGEERAKGNILERFSAQQFPDLHSELNLSSLELGDSALYFCASSVDGASGETQYFGPGTRLLVL.

This clonotype occurred a few times. V gene TRBV7-9 combines with J gene TRBJ2-2; 10 bases align to TRBD1. The V gene's germline CDR1 is SEHNR and CDR2 FQNEAQ (reference sequence). This CDR3 contains 13 residues. Unmatched junction bases numbered 3, after V lost 10 bases and J lost 4 bases. The CDR3: CATGQGGTGELFF. CDR3 bases: TGTGCCACCGGACAGGGGGGCACCGGGGAGCTGTTTTTT. The full variable domain, with the rest looked up from reference TRBV7-9 and TRBJ2-2, is DTGVSQNPRHKITKRGQNVTFRCDPISEHNRLYWYRQTLGQGPEFLTYFQNEAQLEKSRLLSDRFSAERPKGSFSTLEIQRTEQGDSAMYLCATGQGGTGELFFGEGSRLTVL.

The chain has TRBV4-3 and TRBJ2-3, with a weak D call TRBD2 (6 bases). The CDR3 spans 18 residues. V dropped 3 bases and J dropped 1 base, with 20 bases sitting between them. From germline, CDR1 is LGHNA and CDR2 YSLEER. The CDR3 nucleotides are TGCGCCAGCAGCCAGCCTCTAGTGACTAGGCCTCGCACAGATACGCAGTATTTT. It encodes CASSQPLVTRPRTDTQYF.

With regard to this clonotype: The junction and the germline gene differ at one end; a read error may be behind it. This chain uses TRBV6-5 with TRBJ1-5; 8 bases agree with TRBD1. Germline V gene sequence: CDR1 MNHEY, CDR2 SVGAGI. This CDR3 spans 16 amino acids. Written as DNA, the CDR3 is TGTGCCAGCAGTCTTACGCGTGCGACAGGGGACCAGCCCCATCATTTT. Encoded protein: CASSLTRATGDQPHHF.

This rearrangement joins TRBV4-1 to TRBJ2-3; 8 positions agree with TRBD2. The V segment lost 0 bases and the J segment 2 bases; nucleotides outside the gene matches: 7. The CDR3 is 17 amino acids. Germline assignment: CDR1 MGHRA and CDR2 YSYEKL. The CDR3 sequence is CASSQETGGAVTDTQYF. The DNA of the CDR3 is TGCGCCAGCAGCCAAGAGACGGGGGGGGCCGTCACAGATACGCAGTATTTT.

The V gene is TRBV6-5, the J gene TRBJ2-2, with TRBD2 identical over 13 bases. Germline CDR1 MNHEY, CDR2 SVGAGI. The V and J ends lost 5 bases and 0 bases, in that order; junction bases with no gene match: 3. This CDR3 has 17 amino acids. The CDR3 nucleotides are TGTGCCAGCAGTCGGACTAGCGGGGGAGCGAACACCGGGGAGCTGTTTTTT. Encoded protein: CASSRTSGGANTGELFF.

This clonotype was seen a few times. This chain's CDR3 is CSADVLGAADYGYTF. For the CDR3, the DNA is TGCAGTGCTGACGTTTTGGGGGCGGCAGACTATGGCTACACCTTC. This sequence joins TRBV20-1 and TRBJ1-2, with a possible D match to TRBD1 (6 bases). The V gene's germline CDR1 is DFQATT and CDR2 SNEGSKA (reference sequence). V was trimmed by 5 bases and J by 3 bases, leaving 19 bases between them. CDR3 length: 15 residues.

In its sample, this clonotype was seen a few times. The rearrangement links TRBV10-3 to TRBJ2-3, with TRBD2 identical over 9 bases. The ends lost 11 bases at V and 6 bases at J; junction bases unmatched: 12. The CDR3 spans 14 residues. Per germline, CDR1 ENHRY and CDR2 SYGVKD. CDR3 loop: CASSRGGERDTQYF. As DNA, the CDR3 is TGTGCCTCATCCCGCGGGGGGGAACGGGATACGCAGTATTTT.

This rearrangement joins TRBV4-2 to TRBJ2-3; tentative D call: TRBD2 (6 bases). The CDR3 is made up of 15 amino acids. CDR1 is LGHNA, CDR2 YNFKEQ, per germline. V was shortened by 4 bases and J by 2 bases, with 13 bases between the two germline ends. The DNA of the CDR3 is TGTGCCAGCAGCCCCGGGACTGGAGACACAGATACGCAGTATTTT. Protein product: CASSPGTGDTDTQYF.

The gene calls are TRBV15 and TRBJ2-2; 8 bases are a match to TRBD2. Germline CDR1 and CDR2: LNHNV and YYDKDF (reference sequence). Germline trimming cut 6 bases from V and 7 bases from J; bases unmatched to any gene: 7. This CDR3 comprises 14 residues. CDR3 sequence reads: CATSSGGPGGELFF. As DNA, the CDR3 is TGTGCCACCAGTTCGGGGGGGCCTGGCGGGGAGCTGTTTTTT.

This clonotype has just a few counts. The V call is TRBV29-1, the J call TRBJ2-5; 8 nucleotides line up with TRBD1. V lost 4 bases, J lost 2 bases, and 3 bases stayed unmatched. CDR1 SQVTM and CDR2 ANQGSEA come from the germline V gene. The CDR3 runs to 13 residues. This chain's CDR3 is CSVGQGTQETQYF. The CDR3 DNA reads as TGCAGCGTTGGACAGGGGACGCAAGAGACCCAGTACTTC.